These 3 T cell receptor beta chains were all obtained from the same sample, sequenced in a study of control samples from healthy donors and cancer patients. Data came from immunoSEQ multiplex PCR; TCRdb stores just in-frame clones and leaves some out. The sample has 100,000 to 150,000 clones, about 90% seen once; the top ten hold 2.5% to 3.5%. The specimen was blood. Receptor source: a man in his fifties or sixties in good health.

The rearrangement links TRBV2 to TRBJ1-4; D is perhaps TRBD1 (6 bases). CDR3 length equals 17 residues. CDR1 and CDR2 from the germline V gene are SNHLY and FYNNEI. Trimming stripped 2 bases from V and 12 bases from J, with 25 bases between. The CDR3, as DNA: TGTGCCAGCAGTGAATTCAGGGGTGACCCTCTTATGGCCCAACTGTTTTTT. As protein: CASSEFRGDPLMAQLFF.

The chain uses TRBV2 and TRBJ1-5; D unclear. V was shortened by 4 bases and J by 2 bases, with 6 bases between the two germline ends. This CDR3 region has 13 residues. Germline V lookup: CDR1 SNHLY, CDR2 FYNNEI. The DNA of the CDR3 is TGTGCCAGCAGTGTTATCGGCAATCAGCCCCAGCATTTT. Its protein is CASSVIGNQPQHF.

This chain connects TRBV19 to TRBJ1-1; maybe TRBD1 (5 bases). Germline CDR1 and CDR2: LNHDA and SQIVND (reference sequence). V was clipped by 5 bases and J by 9 bases, with 13 bases between them. The length of the CDR3 is 12 residues. CDR3 sequence: CASSARRGKAFF. The CDR3 nucleotides read TGTGCCAGTAGTGCCAGACGGGGCAAAGCTTTCTTT.